The entry below gives a single T cell receptor beta chain sequence along with its context. The sample comes from a study of blood T cell repertoires in COVID-19. As for the study in general: Samples came from the United States, Italy and Spain, spanning acute and convalescent COVID-19. PBMCs, B-cell-depleted T cells, or T cells provided the cDNA or gDNA that made up the material.

Original processing notes: Estimation of nucleated cell counts was performed using reference gene primer amplification. The data were produced by immunoSEQ multiplex PCR, yet TCRdb's version contains in-frame clones alone and is incomplete. V, J and clone size were drawn from that table, and D and trimming were deduced from the DNA. The sample yields under 150,000 clones, 70% to 90% seen once. The CDR3 covers 16 residues. Germline V gene sequence: CDR1 MNHEY, CDR2 SVGAGI. With 0 bases clipped from V and 6 bases from J, the junction kept 6 bases outside the gene matches. J is TRBJ2-3 and V is TRBV6-5, with 10 bases fitting TRBD2. The sample comprised peripheral blood. This TCR was recovered from a middle-aged woman with active or convalescent COVID-19. The CDR3 DNA sequence: TGTGCCAGCAGTTACTCGCGAGCGGGAGGGAGTGATACGCAGTATTTT. Translation: CASSYSRAGGSDTQYF.